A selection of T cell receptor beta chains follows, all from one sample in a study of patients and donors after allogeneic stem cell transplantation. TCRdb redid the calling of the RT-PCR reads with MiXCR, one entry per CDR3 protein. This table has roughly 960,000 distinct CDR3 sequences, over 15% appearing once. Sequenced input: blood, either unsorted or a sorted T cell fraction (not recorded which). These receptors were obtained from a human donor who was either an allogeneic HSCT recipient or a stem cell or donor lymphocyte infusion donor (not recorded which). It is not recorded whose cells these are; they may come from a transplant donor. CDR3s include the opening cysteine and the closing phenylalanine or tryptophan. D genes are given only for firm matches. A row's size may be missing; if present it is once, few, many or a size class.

cdr3_aa: CASSKRVGGNSPLHF
cdr3_nt: TGTGCCAGCAGCAAAAGGGTCGGGGGCAATTCACCCCTCCACTTT
d_call: .
cdr3_length: 15
j_call: TRBJ1-6
v_call: TRBV3-1
clone_size: .

cdr3_aa: CASSKEVSSGSNEQFF
cdr3_nt: TGTGCCAGCAGCAAAGAGGTTTCTAGCGGGAGCAATGAGCAGTTCTTC
d_call: .
cdr3_length: 16
j_call: TRBJ2-1
v_call: TRBV21-1
clone_size: few

cdr3_aa: CASSNSGTAVAGEQYF
cdr3_nt: TGTGCCAGCAGTAACTCCGGGACGGCTGTCGCAGGGGAGCAGTACTTC
d_call: .
cdr3_length: 16
j_call: TRBJ2-7
v_call: TRBV6-5
clone_size: .

cdr3_aa: CASSARGLNGYTF
cdr3_nt: TGTGCCAGCAGTGCCAGGGGGTTAAATGGCTACACCTTC
d_call: TRBD1
cdr3_length: 13
j_call: TRBJ1-2
v_call: TRBV12-3/TRBV12-4
clone_size: many

cdr3_aa: CASSPSGRGETQYF
cdr3_nt: TGTGCCAGCAGCCCCTCGGGGCGAGGAGAGACCCAGTACTTC
d_call: .
cdr3_length: 14
j_call: TRBJ2-5
v_call: TRBV7-2
clone_size: many

cdr3_aa: CASSFPRGGGNYGYTF
cdr3_nt: TGTGCCAGCAGTTTCCCCAGAGGTGGGGGTAACTATGGCTACACCTTC
d_call: .
cdr3_length: 16
j_call: TRBJ1-2
v_call: TRBV12-3/TRBV12-4
clone_size: .

cdr3_aa: CASTPGGREGYGYTF
cdr3_nt: TGTGCCAGCACCCCCGGGGGACGAGAGGGTTATGGCTACACCTTC
d_call: .
cdr3_length: 15
j_call: TRBJ1-2
v_call: TRBV12-3/TRBV12-4
clone_size: few

cdr3_aa: CSARSSGRSYEQYF
cdr3_nt: TGCAGTGCTAGAAGTAGCGGTAGGTCCTACGAGCAGTACTTC
d_call: .
cdr3_length: 14
j_call: TRBJ2-7
v_call: TRBV20-1
clone_size: .

cdr3_aa: CASSQGSLAGDYEQYF
cdr3_nt: TGTGCCAGCAGCCAAGGAAGTCTAGCGGGCGACTACGAGCAGTACTTC
d_call: TRBD2
cdr3_length: 16
j_call: TRBJ2-7
v_call: TRBV4-2
clone_size: .

cdr3_aa: CASIWGRYQETQYF
cdr3_nt: TGTGCCAGCATTTGGGGCAGATATCAAGAGACCCAGTACTTC
d_call: .
cdr3_length: 14
j_call: TRBJ2-5
v_call: TRBV6-1
clone_size: .

cdr3_aa: CSAIRSGANVLTF
cdr3_nt: TGCAGTGCTATACGCTCTGGGGCCAACGTCCTGACTTTC
d_call: .
cdr3_length: 13
j_call: TRBJ2-6
v_call: TRBV20-1
clone_size: .

cdr3_aa: CASSPSTNTQYF
cdr3_nt: TGTGCCAGCAGCCCGAGCACAAATACGCAGTATTTT
d_call: .
cdr3_length: 12
j_call: TRBJ2-3
v_call: TRBV12-3/TRBV12-4
clone_size: few

cdr3_aa: CASSVKYRGKSYEQYF
cdr3_nt: TGTGCCAGCAGCGTTAAGTACAGGGGCAAGTCCTACGAGCAGTACTTC
d_call: TRBD1
cdr3_length: 16
j_call: TRBJ2-7
v_call: TRBV7-8
clone_size: few

cdr3_aa: CASSQDVMGPLHF
cdr3_nt: TGCGCCAGCAGCCAAGATGTTATGGGTCCCCTCCACTTT
d_call: .
cdr3_length: 13
j_call: TRBJ1-6
v_call: TRBV4-3
clone_size: .

cdr3_aa: CASSLEAGIYNEQFF
cdr3_nt: TGCGCCAGCAGCTTGGAGGCCGGGATCTACAATGAGCAGTTCTTC
d_call: .
cdr3_length: 15
j_call: TRBJ2-1
v_call: TRBV5-1
clone_size: many

cdr3_aa: CASSLNPLAGPGGELFF
cdr3_nt: TGTGCCAGCAGTTTGAACCCTCTGGCAGGCCCCGGAGGGGAGCTGTTTTTT
d_call: .
cdr3_length: 17
j_call: TRBJ2-2
v_call: TRBV12-3/TRBV12-4
clone_size: .

cdr3_aa: CASSPDRVSDTQYF
cdr3_nt: TGTGCCAGCAGCCCGGACAGGGTTTCCGATACGCAGTATTTT
d_call: TRBD1
cdr3_length: 14
j_call: TRBJ2-3
v_call: TRBV12-3/TRBV12-4
clone_size: .

cdr3_aa: CSVERRGFSYEQYF
cdr3_nt: TGCAGCGTTGAAAGGCGGGGGTTCTCCTACGAGCAGTACTTC
d_call: TRBD2
cdr3_length: 14
j_call: TRBJ2-7
v_call: TRBV29-1
clone_size: many

cdr3_aa: CASSLGGTTSSYEQYF
cdr3_nt: TGCGCCAGCAGCTTGGGGGGGACGACCAGCTCCTACGAGCAGTACTTC
d_call: .
cdr3_length: 16
j_call: TRBJ2-7
v_call: TRBV5-1
clone_size: .

cdr3_aa: CASSEYGGGTDTQYF
cdr3_nt: TGTGCCAGCAGTGAATACGGGGGGGGCACAGATACGCAGTATTTT
d_call: TRBD2
cdr3_length: 15
j_call: TRBJ2-3
v_call: TRBV25-1
clone_size: .

cdr3_aa: CASSWDGGQPQHF
cdr3_nt: TGTGCCAGCAGTTGGGATGGGGGTCAGCCCCAGCATTTT
d_call: .
cdr3_length: 13
j_call: TRBJ1-5
v_call: TRBV6-2/TRBV6-3
clone_size: few

cdr3_aa: CSALRRGYEQFF
cdr3_nt: TGCAGTGCCCTTCGGCGTGGCTATGAGCAGTTCTTC
d_call: .
cdr3_length: 12
j_call: TRBJ2-1
v_call: TRBV20-1
clone_size: .

cdr3_aa: CASSPATSGSYEQYF
cdr3_nt: TGTGCCAGCTCACCAGCGACTAGCGGGAGCTACGAGCAGTACTTC
d_call: TRBD2
cdr3_length: 15
j_call: TRBJ2-7
v_call: TRBV18
clone_size: .

cdr3_aa: CASSSTANQPQHF
cdr3_nt: TGTGCCAGCAGTTCGACAGCGAATCAGCCCCAGCATTTT
d_call: .
cdr3_length: 13
j_call: TRBJ1-5
v_call: TRBV6-5
clone_size: many

cdr3_aa: CATRGPSNTGELFF
cdr3_nt: TGTGCCACCCGCGGCCCGTCGAACACCGGGGAGCTGTTTTTT
d_call: .
cdr3_length: 14
j_call: TRBJ2-2
v_call: TRBV24-1
clone_size: many

cdr3_aa: CASLDSSEGFNQPQHF
cdr3_nt: TGTGCCTCCCTGGACAGTTCGGAGGGCTTCAATCAGCCCCAGCATTTT
d_call: .
cdr3_length: 16
j_call: TRBJ1-5
v_call: TRBV15
clone_size: few

cdr3_aa: CSVETPDSTNYGYTF
cdr3_nt: TGCAGCGTTGAAACCCCGGACAGCACTAACTATGGCTACACCTTC
d_call: .
cdr3_length: 15
j_call: TRBJ1-2
v_call: TRBV29-1
clone_size: .

cdr3_aa: CATSQESSYNEQFF
cdr3_nt: TGTGCCACCTCACAAGAAAGCTCCTACAATGAGCAGTTCTTC
d_call: .
cdr3_length: 14
j_call: TRBJ2-1
v_call: TRBV15
clone_size: .

cdr3_aa: CASSQEIAYEQYF
cdr3_nt: TGCGCCAGCAGCCAAGAAATAGCCTACGAGCAGTACTTC
d_call: .
cdr3_length: 13
j_call: TRBJ2-7
v_call: TRBV4-3
clone_size: .

cdr3_aa: CASTLSLAGGNEQFF
cdr3_nt: TGTGCCAGCACCTTATCCCTAGCGGGGGGGAATGAGCAGTTCTTC
d_call: TRBD2
cdr3_length: 15
j_call: TRBJ2-1
v_call: TRBV6-1
clone_size: .

cdr3_aa: CASSYSPGNYGYTF
cdr3_nt: TGTGCCAGCAGTTACTCTCCAGGAAACTATGGCTACACCTTC
d_call: .
cdr3_length: 14
j_call: TRBJ1-2
v_call: TRBV6-5
clone_size: few

cdr3_aa: CASSLKGEGRSYEQYF
cdr3_nt: TGTGCCAGCAGCCTAAAGGGGGAGGGAAGATCCTACGAGCAGTACTTC
d_call: .
cdr3_length: 16
j_call: TRBJ2-7
v_call: TRBV11-3
clone_size: few

cdr3_aa: CSARRGQGGSYNSPLHF
cdr3_nt: TGCAGTGCTAGACGTGGACAGGGGGGATCCTATAATTCACCCCTCCACTTT
d_call: TRBD1
cdr3_length: 17
j_call: TRBJ1-6
v_call: TRBV20-1
clone_size: .

cdr3_aa: CASTIGDRNYGYTF
cdr3_nt: TGTGCCAGCACCATTGGGGACAGGAACTATGGCTACACCTTC
d_call: TRBD1
cdr3_length: 14
j_call: TRBJ1-2
v_call: TRBV5-4
clone_size: .

cdr3_aa: CATKKGSLNTGELFF
cdr3_nt: TGTGCCACCAAGAAAGGTAGCCTGAACACCGGGGAGCTGTTTTTT
d_call: .
cdr3_length: 15
j_call: TRBJ2-2
v_call: TRBV15
clone_size: .

cdr3_aa: CASSPDSRRAFF
cdr3_nt: TGTGCCAGCAGTCCGGACAGCCGGCGAGCTTTCTTT
d_call: .
cdr3_length: 12
j_call: TRBJ1-1
v_call: TRBV12-3/TRBV12-4
clone_size: many

cdr3_aa: CSAAGTPRELFF
cdr3_nt: TGCAGTGCAGCCGGGACACCAAGAGAGCTGTTTTTT
d_call: .
cdr3_length: 12
j_call: TRBJ2-2
v_call: TRBV20-1
clone_size: few

cdr3_aa: CATSSPQGLRIKGYTF
cdr3_nt: TGTGCCACCAGCAGCCCCCAGGGCCTCCGGATTAAAGGCTACACCTTC
d_call: .
cdr3_length: 16
j_call: TRBJ1-2
v_call: TRBV15
clone_size: many

cdr3_aa: CASSVQGANTGELFF
cdr3_nt: TGTGCCAGCAGCGTACAGGGGGCGAACACCGGGGAGCTGTTTTTT
d_call: TRBD1
cdr3_length: 15
j_call: TRBJ2-2
v_call: TRBV9
clone_size: .

cdr3_aa: CASSAEAKGGAQPQHF
cdr3_nt: TGTGCCAGCAGCGCAGAGGCAAAGGGTGGAGCTCAGCCCCAGCATTTT
d_call: .
cdr3_length: 16
j_call: TRBJ1-5
v_call: TRBV2
clone_size: few

cdr3_aa: CASSFVPQGTPYEQYF
cdr3_nt: TGCGCCAGCAGCTTCGTCCCGCAGGGGACACCCTACGAGCAGTACTTC
d_call: .
cdr3_length: 16
j_call: TRBJ2-7
v_call: TRBV5-1
clone_size: .

cdr3_aa: CATSDWTSGGTDTQYF
cdr3_nt: TGTGCCACCAGTGACTGGACTAGCGGGGGGACAGATACGCAGTATTTT
d_call: TRBD2
cdr3_length: 16
j_call: TRBJ2-3
v_call: TRBV24-1
clone_size: .

cdr3_aa: CASSLDSGEAFF
cdr3_nt: TGTGCCAGCAGCTTAGACTCGGGGGAAGCTTTCTTT
d_call: .
cdr3_length: 12
j_call: TRBJ1-1
v_call: TRBV11-3
clone_size: once

cdr3_aa: CASREGGSSYNEQFF
cdr3_nt: TGTGCCAGCAGGGAGGGAGGCAGCTCCTACAATGAGCAGTTCTTC
d_call: .
cdr3_length: 15
j_call: TRBJ2-1
v_call: TRBV6-1
clone_size: .

cdr3_aa: CASSFAGDIRNTIYF
cdr3_nt: TGTGCCAGCAGTTTCGCCGGGGATATTCGAAACACCATATATTTT
d_call: .
cdr3_length: 15
j_call: TRBJ1-3
v_call: TRBV12-3/TRBV12-4
clone_size: .

cdr3_aa: CASSLSRTRGNEQFF
cdr3_nt: TGTGCCAGCAGCTTAAGCAGGACAAGGGGCAATGAGCAGTTCTTC
d_call: .
cdr3_length: 15
j_call: TRBJ2-1
v_call: TRBV7-3
clone_size: few

cdr3_aa: CAGSGTFPEAFF
cdr3_nt: TGTGCCGGATCAGGGACTTTTCCTGAAGCTTTCTTT
d_call: .
cdr3_length: 12
j_call: TRBJ1-1
v_call: TRBV30
clone_size: .

cdr3_aa: CASSPWETQYF
cdr3_nt: TGTGCCAGCAGTCCTTGGGAGACCCAGTACTTC
d_call: .
cdr3_length: 11
j_call: TRBJ2-5
v_call: TRBV2
clone_size: .

cdr3_aa: CASSVLLAGGRTDTQYF
cdr3_nt: TGCGCCAGCAGCGTACTACTAGCGGGGGGGCGCACAGATACGCAGTATTTT
d_call: TRBD2
cdr3_length: 17
j_call: TRBJ2-3
v_call: TRBV5-1
clone_size: .

cdr3_aa: CASSTSLAGRTDTQYF
cdr3_nt: TGTGCCAGCAGCACCTCACTAGCGGGTAGGACAGATACGCAGTATTTT
d_call: TRBD2
cdr3_length: 16
j_call: TRBJ2-3
v_call: TRBV7-3
clone_size: .

cdr3_aa: CAWSGSSGANVLTF
cdr3_nt: TGTGCCTGGAGTGGAAGCTCTGGGGCCAACGTCCTGACTTTC
d_call: .
cdr3_length: 14
j_call: TRBJ2-6
v_call: TRBV30
clone_size: .

cdr3_aa: CASSVGRHPNYGYTF
cdr3_nt: TGTGCCAGCAGCGTAGGGAGACACCCTAACTATGGCTACACCTTC
d_call: .
cdr3_length: 15
j_call: TRBJ1-2
v_call: TRBV9
clone_size: few